Reported below is one TCR beta chain. The antigen it binds to is not known. It has no much larger one-base neighbor in the sample; base qualities were not kept. This sample is part of a study of memory CD4+ T cells and cytomegalovirus serostatus (dated by TCRdb to the late 2010s). Some background on the complete study: The cohort included approximately 35 healthy adults from Belgium, of whom 9 were CMV seropositive and approximately 24 were CMV seronegative. To replicate a published TCR-based CMV serostatus classifier, the researchers sequenced the CD4+ memory TCRbeta repertoires of a Belgian cohort whose cytomegalovirus serostatus was known.

Findings and caveats that apply to the study as a whole: The results were read as suggesting that the CMV-associated TCR signature is, for the most part, present in the CD4+ memory repertoire. For predicting CMV serostatus, the median bootstrapped AUC was approximately 0.95 using the original framework and approximately 0.91 using a US-trained random forest. On the Belgian cohort, the classifier based on the original framework reached a median bootstrapped AUC of 0.95, with a 95% CI of 0.76-1.00. Unlike the original study, which covered naive and memory CD4+ and CD8+ populations, the Belgian study sequenced only CD4+CD45RO+ memory cells. Of more than 150 previously reported CMV-associated TCRbeta sequences, around 67 appeared in the CD4+ memory repertoires, each in one to five individuals.

Reading the germline V gene gives CDR1 SGHNT and CDR2 YENEEA. V lost 0 bases and J lost 7 bases; the stretch between them is 12 bases long. The CDR3 goes from the cysteine to the phenylalanine over 15 residues. The retained sequence is limited to the CDR3, 45 bases, with the frame set at the first base. A FACSAria II was used to sort memory CD4+ T cells, defined as single viable CD3+CD4+CD8-CD45RO+ cells. CMV serostatus was determined using a Roche Elecsys assay that detects serum IgG against CMV pp150, pp28, p38 and p52. Once the samples were thawed, total CD4+ T cells were enriched through positive selection using CD4 magnetic microbeads. The samples came from a different study that was designed specifically to examine the CD4+ T cell memory repertoire. Peripheral blood mononuclear cells were isolated and cryopreserved according to standard operating procedures, and serum was stored at -80 degrees C. The staining used CD3-PerCP (BW264/56), CD4-APC (RPA-T4), CD45RO-PE (UCHT1) and CD8-Pacific Orange (3B5) antibodies, and Sytox blue was used to exclude non-viable cells.

The Quick-DNA Microprep Kit was used to extract genomic DNA from the sorted cells. Amplification of TCRbeta DNA was done with the immunoSEQ hsTCRbeta kit, following the protocol from the manufacturer. An Illumina MiSeq instrument was used to sequence the TCRbeta libraries. The study's own analysis went as follows. Once out-of-frame sequences had been removed, 2,200,000 or so distinct TCRbeta sequences were left, which works out to an average of approximately 70,000 per individual. Each individual was scored by the count of about 150 previously reported CMV-associated TCRbeta sequences and the total productive distinct TCRbeta count. A beta-binomial model was reimplemented in Python, and scikit-learn random forests with default parameters were trained on US cohort data. On the Belgian cohort, classifier performance was reported as the median AUC, along with percentile confidence intervals, across 10,000 bootstrap iterations. TCRdb carries this immuneACCESS record with in-frame sequences only. Its versions omit some clonotypes, under half of them owing to an unresolved V gene in the studies checked, with the rest unexplained. The V and J calls and clone size are taken from that table; D and trimming were inferred from the DNA. The sample table records approximately 52,000 clones; roughly three quarters of these occur just once. Together, the top ten hold less than 1% of the sample.

Sequencing was performed on memory CD4+ T cells from blood. The TCR sequence derives from an adult in good health and CMV-seronegative. This sequence uses TRBV11-3 and TRBJ2-2, with the D gene too uncertain to name. The DNA sequence follows: TGTGCCAGCAGCTTAGACTCGTCAAGAGTCGGGGAGCTGTTTTTT. Translation gives CASSLDSSRVGELFF.